The T cell receptor (beta chain) under discussion was sequenced for a study of CD8+CD57+ T cells in acquired aplastic anemia. The wider study: DNA from sorted CD4+ and CD8+ cells averaged about 3.2 ug. Whole-study findings and limits: A set of 25 to 35 CD8+ CDR3 sequences was shared between patients and controls, and these sequences appeared highly expressed in patients. Simpson's diversity of CD8+ cells was not significantly different in patients compared with controls.

Flow cytometry had shown expanded CD8+CD57+ cells in the patients chosen for sequencing. Receipt of therapy had not occurred in any patient by the time of blood sampling. Profiling of TCR beta VDJ combinations and CDR3 sequences used genomic DNA as template. MiXCR, run by TCRdb on the reads, gives a single entry per CDR3 protein. The sample consists of some 120,000 distinct CDR3 sequences, about two fifths of them appearing once. Germline assignment: CDR1 SGHVS and CDR2 FNYEAQ. Trimming cost V 2 bases and J 8 bases, with 7 bases left between them. The CDR3 covers 13 residues. This clonotype was counted at least ten times. Its matching antigen is unknown.

The chain joins TRBV7-6 to TRBJ1-6; D call uncertain. This clonotype was sampled from a human donor with aplastic anemia. What was sequenced was sorted CD4+, CD8+, or CD8+CD57+ T cells (not recorded which) from PBMCs. In DNA, the CDR3 is TGTGCCAGCAGCTTACAGCAGGATTCACCCCTCCACTTT. This translates into CASSLQQDSPLHF.